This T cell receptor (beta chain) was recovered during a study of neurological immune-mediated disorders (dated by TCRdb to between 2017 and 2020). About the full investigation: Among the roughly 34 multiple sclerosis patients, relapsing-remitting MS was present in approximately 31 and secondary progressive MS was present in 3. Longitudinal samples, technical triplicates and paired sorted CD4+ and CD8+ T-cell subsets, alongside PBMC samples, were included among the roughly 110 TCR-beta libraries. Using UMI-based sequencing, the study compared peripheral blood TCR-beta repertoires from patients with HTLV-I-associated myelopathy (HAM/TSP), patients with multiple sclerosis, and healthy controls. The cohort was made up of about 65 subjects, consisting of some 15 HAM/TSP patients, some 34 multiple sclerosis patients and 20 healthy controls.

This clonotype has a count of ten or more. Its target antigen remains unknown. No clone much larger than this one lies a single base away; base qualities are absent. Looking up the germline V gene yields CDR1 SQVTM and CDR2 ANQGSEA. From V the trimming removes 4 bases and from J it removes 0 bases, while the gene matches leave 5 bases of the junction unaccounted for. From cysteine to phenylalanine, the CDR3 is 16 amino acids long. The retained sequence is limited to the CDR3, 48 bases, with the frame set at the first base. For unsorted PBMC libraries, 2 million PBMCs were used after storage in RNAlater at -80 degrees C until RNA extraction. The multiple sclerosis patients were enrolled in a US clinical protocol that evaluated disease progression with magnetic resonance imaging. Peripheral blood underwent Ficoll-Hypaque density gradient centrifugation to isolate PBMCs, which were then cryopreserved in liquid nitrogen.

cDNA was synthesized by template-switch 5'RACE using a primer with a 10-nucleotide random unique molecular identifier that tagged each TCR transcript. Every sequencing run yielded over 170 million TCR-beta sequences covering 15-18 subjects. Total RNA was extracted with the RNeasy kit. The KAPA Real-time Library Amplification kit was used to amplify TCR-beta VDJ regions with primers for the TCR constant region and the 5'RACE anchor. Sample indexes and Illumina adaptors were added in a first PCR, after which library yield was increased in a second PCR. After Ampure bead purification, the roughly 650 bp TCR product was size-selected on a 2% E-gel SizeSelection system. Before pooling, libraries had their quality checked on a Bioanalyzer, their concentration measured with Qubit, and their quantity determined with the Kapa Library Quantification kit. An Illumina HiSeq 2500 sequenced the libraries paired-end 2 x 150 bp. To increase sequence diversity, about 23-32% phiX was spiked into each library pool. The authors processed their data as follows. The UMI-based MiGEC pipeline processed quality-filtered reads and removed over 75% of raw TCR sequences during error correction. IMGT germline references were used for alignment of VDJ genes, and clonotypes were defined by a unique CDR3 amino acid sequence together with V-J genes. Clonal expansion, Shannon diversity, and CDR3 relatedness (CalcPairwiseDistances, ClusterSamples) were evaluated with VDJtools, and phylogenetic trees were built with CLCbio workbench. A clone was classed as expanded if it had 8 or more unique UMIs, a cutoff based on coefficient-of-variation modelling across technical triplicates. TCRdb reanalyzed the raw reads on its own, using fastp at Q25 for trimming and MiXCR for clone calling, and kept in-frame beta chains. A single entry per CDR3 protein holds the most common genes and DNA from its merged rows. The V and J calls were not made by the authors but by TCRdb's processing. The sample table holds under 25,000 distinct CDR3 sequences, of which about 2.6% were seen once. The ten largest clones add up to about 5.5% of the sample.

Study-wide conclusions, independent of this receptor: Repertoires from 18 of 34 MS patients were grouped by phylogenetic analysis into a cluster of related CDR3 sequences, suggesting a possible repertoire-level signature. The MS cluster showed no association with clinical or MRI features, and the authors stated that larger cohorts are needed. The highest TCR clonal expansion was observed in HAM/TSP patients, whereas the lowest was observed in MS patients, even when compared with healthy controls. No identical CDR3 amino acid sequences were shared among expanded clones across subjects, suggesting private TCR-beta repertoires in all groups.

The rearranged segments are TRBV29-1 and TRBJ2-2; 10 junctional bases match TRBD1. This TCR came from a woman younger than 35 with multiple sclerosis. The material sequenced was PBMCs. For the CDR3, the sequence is CSVGDRGRSNTGELFF. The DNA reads TGCAGCGTTGGGGACAGGGGTCGATCGAACACCGGGGAGCTGTTTTTT.